This TCR beta chain was observed in a study of CD8+ T cells in alopecia areata. The study's findings and limits: The study found higher clonality in lesional than normal scalp, especially in alopecia totalis/universalis. Scalp samples also yield sequences from resident alphabeta T cells of normal skin.

Cell sorting was applied to PBMCs, and CD4+ and CD8+ T cells were collected. This clone was counted a few times. Its specificity is unknown. TCR sequencing used cDNA made by reverse transcription of extracted RNA. Here immunoSEQ multiplex PCR was the method, and the copy in TCRdb shows in-frame clones only, minus some. The data show fewer than 110,000 clones, around 59% seen once. The CDR3 spans 15 residues. Germline-derived CDR1 and CDR2 are GTSNPN and SVGIG (reference sequence). Trimming removed 0 bases from V and 0 bases from J; junction bases left unmatched: 3. The sequenced material came from CD4+ T cells sorted from blood. The sequence was obtained from a human donor in good health. The V gene is TRBV30, the J gene TRBJ2-7, with 9 bases identical to TRBD1. CDR3 protein: CAWSVGDRDSYEQYF. The CDR3 DNA follows: TGTGCCTGGAGTGTAGGGGACAGGGACTCCTACGAGCAGTACTTC.